The next 27 T cell receptor beta chains were all read from a single sample in a study of blood T cell repertoires in COVID-19 (TCRdb year 2020). The library came from the immunoSEQ multiplex PCR assay. In its TCRdb copy, this immuneACCESS table keeps in-frame sequences only and misses some clones. Where compared with another copy, unresolved V genes explain less than half of these, and the others have no known cause. The sample table lists tens of thousands of clones, 85% to 90% of them with a count of one. The top ten constitute 15% to 20% of the sample. The specimen was peripheral blood. Receptor source: a man between 70 and 80 years old with acute or convalescent COVID-19.

The V call is TRBV7-9, the J call TRBJ2-2, with 7 bases lining up with TRBD1. The germline V gene encodes CDR1 SEHNR and CDR2 FQNEAQ (reference sequence). J gave up 1 base and V 5 bases, and 7 bases lay outside the gene matches. CDR3 length: 16 residues. CDR3: CASSVFRDRNTGELFF. CDR3 bases: TGTGCCAGCAGCGTATTCCGGGACAGGAACACCGGGGAGCTGTTTTTT.

The CDR3 here is CASSQDRQNEKLFF. The CDR3 nucleotides are TGTGCCAGCTCACAGGACAGGCAGAATGAAAAACTGTTTTTT. The V gene is TRBV18, the J gene TRBJ1-4; 7 bases match TRBD1. Germline assignment: CDR1 KGHSH and CDR2 LQKENI. J was trimmed by 5 bases and V by 4 bases; bases with no gene match: 4. This CDR3 has 14 amino acids.

This rearrangement joins TRBV6-6 to TRBJ1-1; TRBD1 matches at 9 bases. Germline loops: CDR1 MNHNY, CDR2 SVGAGI (reference sequence). Germline trimming cut 0 bases from V and 4 bases from J; bases unmatched to any gene: 0. The CDR3 is made up of 14 amino acids. The CDR3 loop is CASSYSTGGTEAFF. CDR3 DNA: TGTGCCAGCAGTTACTCGACAGGGGGCACTGAAGCTTTCTTT.

This clone was recorded once. The chain employs TRBV20-1 and TRBJ2-7, with D unclear. V shed 3 bases and J shed 4 bases, with 10 bases lying between them. This CDR3 contains 12 residues. Germline lookup yields CDR1 DFQATT and CDR2 SNEGSKA (reference sequence). The CDR3 here is CSASPPPYEQYF. The CDR3 DNA reads as TGCAGTGCTAGTCCCCCCCCATACGAGCAGTACTTC.

This chain connects TRBV10-3 to TRBJ2-1; 12 nucleotides agree with TRBD2. V shed 5 bases, J shed 9 bases, and the junction held 14 bases outside the gene matches. CDR3 length: 17 residues. CDR1 ENHRY and CDR2 SYGVKD come from the germline V gene. The CDR3, as DNA: TGTGCCATCAGTTCCGGACTAGCGGGAAAGACGGTTGGTGAGCAGTTCTTC. This gives the protein CAISSGLAGKTVGEQFF.

The chain recombines TRBV3-1 (or the pseudogene TRBV3-2) with TRBJ2-7; TRBD2 is a possible D gene (5 bases). The ends were cut back, 1 base at V and 4 bases at J, with 11 bases in the middle. CDR3 length equals 14 residues. Germline CDR1 and CDR2: LGHDT and YNNKEL (reference sequence). The CDR3 DNA is TGTGCCAGCAGCCAAGCCGGGATTGGTTACGAGCAGTACTTC. Translation: CASSQAGIGYEQYF.

The chain couples TRBV9 to TRBJ2-7; 8 positions match TRBD2. The CDR3 covers 15 residues. The J segment lost 2 bases and the V segment lost 2 bases, leaving 6 bases of the junction unmatched. Germline V gene sequence: CDR1 SGDLS, CDR2 YYNGEE. The CDR3 region is CASSVAAGVAYEQYF. The CDR3 DNA is TGTGCCAGCAGCGTCGCAGCGGGAGTTGCCTACGAGCAGTACTTC. Supplemented by reference TRBV9 and TRBJ2-7, the full variable domain reads DSGVTQTPKHLITATGQRVTLRCSPRSGDLSVYWYQQSLDQGLQFLIQYYNGEERAKGNILERFSAQQFPDLHSELNLSSLELGDSALYFCASSVAAGVAYEQYFGPGTRLTVT.

The rearrangement links TRBV7-2 to TRBJ2-5; D gene unclear. Trimming pared 4 bases from V and 1 base from J, leaving 10 bases between. There are 14 residues in the CDR3. Germline V lookup: CDR1 SGHTA, CDR2 FQGNSA. The CDR3 reads CASSSNGGQETQYF. The CDR3 nucleotides are TGTGCCAGCAGCTCTAACGGCGGCCAAGAGACCCAGTACTTC.

J is TRBJ2-3 and V is TRBV9; 9 bases match TRBD2. The ends lost 0 bases at V and 0 bases at J; junction bases unmatched: 5. CDR3 size: 17 residues. Germline loops: CDR1 SGDLS, CDR2 YYNGEE. CDR3 region: CASSVEAGGRSTDTQYF. Here the CDR3 DNA reads TGTGCCAGCAGCGTAGAGGCGGGAGGGAGGAGCACAGATACGCAGTATTTT.

The chain has TRBV6-2 or TRBV6-3 and TRBJ2-7; 7 positions match TRBD1. The J segment lost 7 bases and the V segment lost 1 base, leaving 10 bases of the junction unmatched. Per the germline V gene, CDR1 is MNHEY and CDR2 is SVGEGT. The CDR3 covers 15 residues. The CDR3 sequence is CASSYYTGQQYEQYF. In DNA, the CDR3 is TGTGCCAGCAGTTACTATACGGGACAGCAATATGAGCAGTACTTC.

J is TRBJ2-3 and V is TRBV5-8; the match to TRBD2 covers 10 bases. The CDR3 sequence is 16 residues long. The V gene end was trimmed by 0 bases and the J gene end by 1 base; junction bases not matched to a gene: 2. Germline lookup yields CDR1 SGHTS and CDR2 YDEGEE. The CDR3: CASSLEGTSGTDTQYF. The CDR3 region has the DNA TGTGCCAGCAGCTTGGAAGGGACTAGCGGCACAGATACGCAGTATTTT.

The V call is TRBV7-3, the J call TRBJ2-1; maybe TRBD2 (6 bases). The CDR3 extends over 15 amino acids. Germline lookup yields CDR1 SGHTA and CDR2 FQGTGA. Trimming removed 5 bases at V and 10 bases at J, with 21 bases between. CDR3 residues: CASSATGTASLEQFF. In DNA form, the CDR3 reads TGTGCCAGCAGCGCTACCGGGACTGCCTCTTTGGAGCAGTTCTTC.

The chain is built from TRBV5-1 and TRBJ2-1; TRBD2 aligns across 7 bases. The germline V gene has CDR1 SGHRS and CDR2 YFSETQ. This CDR3 is 17 amino acids long. V lost 0 bases, J lost 0 bases, and 6 bases stayed unmatched. CDR3 DNA sequence: TGCGCCAGCAGCTTGGGGGTTCGCGGGAGCTCCTACAATGAGCAGTTCTTC. This gives the protein CASSLGVRGSSYNEQFF.

This clone was observed once. CDR3 sequence: CASSQLAGEGNEQFF. DNA for the CDR3: TGTGCCAGCAGCCAACTAGCGGGAGAGGGCAATGAGCAGTTCTTC. V is TRBV3-1 (or the pseudogene TRBV3-2) and J is TRBJ2-1, with 10 bases matching TRBD2. V shed 2 bases, J shed 6 bases, and the junction held 4 bases outside the gene matches. The germline V gene has CDR1 LGHDT and CDR2 YNNKEL (reference sequence). This CDR3 spans 15 amino acids.

The rearrangement joins TRBV25-1 to TRBJ2-7; D gene unclear. The V end was cut by 4 bases, the J end by 1 base, with 11 bases between. The CDR3 totals 14 residues. CDR1 and CDR2 (germline): MGHDK, SYGVNS. The CDR3 DNA reads as TGTGCCAGCAGTGCCCAATTGGAGTCCTACGAGCAGTACTTC. It specifies CASSAQLESYEQYF.

The chain links TRBV7-6 to TRBJ2-2; weak D call: TRBD2 (6 bases). Per germline, CDR1 SGHVS and CDR2 FNYEAQ. Trimming stripped 5 bases from V and 7 bases from J, with 11 bases between. The CDR3 consists of 13 residues. This CDR3 is CASSHNGGGELFF. In nucleotides, the CDR3 is TGTGCCAGCAGCCATAACGGGGGCGGGGAGCTGTTTTTT.

The chain carries TRBV3-1 (or the pseudogene TRBV3-2) and TRBJ2-1; 8 positions match TRBD2. The germline gives CDR1 LGHDT, CDR2 YNNKEL (reference sequence). After removal of 3 bases from V and 7 bases from J, the junction contained 11 bases not matched to a gene. The CDR3 covers 16 residues. CDR3 nucleotide sequence: TGTGCCAGCAGCCATCGAGGTCTAGCGGGTGAAAATGAGCAGTTCTTC. Protein: CASSHRGLAGENEQFF.

The CDR3 loop reads CASSPSGSSYNEQFF. CDR3 DNA: TGCGCCAGCAGCCCGAGCGGGAGCTCCTACAATGAGCAGTTCTTC. The chain couples TRBV5-1 to TRBJ2-1, with 8 bases lining up with TRBD2. The germline CDR1 and CDR2 sequences are SGHRS and YFSETQ. V shed 4 bases and J 0 bases; nucleotides not matched to a gene: 3. The CDR3 contains 15 residues.

The chain has TRBV5-6 and TRBJ1-2, with D possibly TRBD1 on 6 matching bases. V lost 0 bases, J lost 9 bases, and 12 bases lay in between. The V gene's germline CDR1 is SGHDT and CDR2 YYEEEE. The CDR3 is made up of 13 amino acids. The CDR3 loop is CASSLVSGDSYTF. CDR3 DNA sequence: TGTGCCAGCAGCTTGGTTTCAGGGGATAGCTACACCTTC.

V usage is TRBV5-6 and J usage is TRBJ2-3, with D unclear. This CDR3 has 15 residues. Germline CDR1 reads SGHDT; CDR2 reads YYEEEE. The V end was cut by 0 bases, the J end by 1 base, with 9 bases between. The CDR3 nucleotides read TGTGCCAGCAGCTTGGGTAGCTCACGCACAGATACGCAGTATTTT. It translates to CASSLGSSRTDTQYF.

V usage is TRBV3-1 (or the pseudogene TRBV3-2) and J usage is TRBJ1-3, with D maybe TRBD1 (6 bases). The germline gives CDR1 LGHDT, CDR2 YNNKEL (reference sequence). Trimming took off 4 bases at V and 4 bases at J, with 14 bases between the two ends. CDR3 length: 15 residues. CDR3 sequence (DNA): TGTGCCAGCAGCCCTCCAACAGGGAGAGGAAACACCATATATTTT. Its protein is CASSPPTGRGNTIYF.

J is TRBJ1-5 and V is TRBV28; no clear D gene. The CDR3 covers 16 residues. The germline V gene has CDR1 MDHEN and CDR2 SYDVKM. V was trimmed by 3 bases and J by 0 bases, leaving 12 bases between them. The DNA of the CDR3 is TGTGCCAGCAGTTTCCCCCGGAGCAGTAGCAATCAGCCCCAGCATTTT. It encodes CASSFPRSSSNQPQHF.

This chain connects TRBV2 to TRBJ1-5; 9 bases are a match to TRBD1. V was clipped by 6 bases and J by 5 bases; unmatched bases: 8. CDR1 is SNHLY and CDR2 is FYNNEI in the germline V gene. The CDR3 extends over 15 amino acids. The CDR3, as DNA: TGTGCCAGCAGACCCGGGACAGGGTCTTATCAGCCCCAGCATTTT. This translates into CASRPGTGSYQPQHF.

This clone was counted only a few times. The chain recombines TRBV20-1 with TRBJ1-1; D unresolved. In germline, CDR1 is DFQATT, CDR2 SNEGSKA (reference sequence). The V gene lost 3 bases and the J gene lost 4 bases, with 6 bases spanning the gap. The CDR3 is 11 residues long. CDR3 protein: CSASSGTEAFF. The CDR3 coding sequence is TGCAGTGCTAGTTCAGGCACTGAAGCTTTCTTT.

The rearrangement joins TRBV3-1 (or the pseudogene TRBV3-2) to TRBJ2-7, with TRBD1 matching 10 bases. The CDR3 has 18 residues. CDR1 is LGHDT, CDR2 YNNKEL, per germline (reference sequence). The J segment lost 3 bases and the V segment lost 1 base, leaving 12 bases of the junction unmatched. CDR3 DNA sequence: TGTGCCAGCAGCCAAGCCCACCGCGGGGACAGGGGCCACTACGAGCAGTACTTC. Translation gives CASSQAHRGDRGHYEQYF.

This chain uses TRBV7-2 with TRBJ2-7; TRBD1 matches at 10 bases. The CDR3 covers 16 residues. V lost 5 bases and J lost 3; bases outside the gene matches: 10. Germline V CDR1 and CDR2: SGHTA, FQGNSA. The CDR3 nucleotides are TGTGCCAGCAGCATATCAACCGGGACAGGGGTCTACGAGCAGTACTTC. As protein: CASSISTGTGVYEQYF. The full variable domain, completed using reference TRBV7-2 and TRBJ2-7, is GAGVSQSPSNKVTEKGKDVELRCDPISGHTALYWYRQSLGQGLEFLIYFQGNSAPDKSGLPSDRFSAERTGGSVSTLTIQRTQQEDSAVYLCASSISTGTGVYEQYFGPGTRLTVT.

This chain joins TRBV18 and TRBJ2-3; D is possibly TRBD2 (5 bases). Deletions cut 3 bases from V and 4 bases from J, with 5 bases between. Germline V gives CDR1 KGHSH, CDR2 LQKENI. This CDR3 contains 12 residues. This chain's CDR3 is CASSPRADTQYF. As DNA, the CDR3 is TGTGCCAGCTCACCGAGGGCAGATACGCAGTATTTT.